This T cell receptor (beta chain) was identified in a study of blood T cell repertoires in COVID-19. Study details: Whether acute or convalescent, the COVID-19 samples came from the United States, Italy and Spain. The cDNA or gDNA used as material had been derived from T cells, B-cell-depleted T cells, or PBMCs.

Germline V gene lookup returns CDR1 SGHRS and CDR2 YFSETQ. V lost 3 bases and J 2 bases, leaving 8 bases between the germline ends. The CDR3 extends over 13 amino acids. Original methodology: Reference gene primer amplification yielded estimated nucleated cell counts. The table came from immunoSEQ multiplex PCR; TCRdb's copy has only in-frame clones and leaves some out. V, J and clone size are taken as reported in that table, and D and trimming were inferred from the DNA itself. The sample records around 50,000 clones, 82% being singletons. About this clone: In the same sample, other DNA sequences code for this CDR3.

The TCR was taken from a man aged 40-49 years with acute or convalescent COVID-19. V is TRBV5-1 and J is TRBJ1-1; D is perhaps TRBD1 (5 bases). Sequencing was done on a sample of peripheral blood. The CDR3 region has the DNA TGCGCCAGCAGCTCTCAGGGCAACACTGAAGCTTTCTTT. This encodes CASSSQGNTEAFF.